These T cell receptor beta chains were read from a single sample in a study of blood T cell repertoires in COVID-19. Clones were sequenced by immunoSEQ multiplex PCR, and TCRdb holds only the in-frame ones, with some missing. The repertoire holds roughly 150,000 clones, with around nine tenths as singletons. Input material: peripheral blood. These receptor sequences come from a human donor in a cohort sampled during active COVID-19. Each CDR3 is given with its conserved first and last residue. The D gene is left open where the match is weak. Expanded clones get a size class; other rows say once, few or many, or leave the size out.

d_gene | abundance | len | j_gene | v_gene | CDR3nt | CDR3aa
NA | NA | 13 | TRBJ1-2 | TRBV5-1 | TGCGCCAGCAGAGCCTGGAGAGGTTATGGCTACACCTTC | CASRAWRGYGYTF
NA | NA | 11 | TRBJ2-7 | TRBV3-1/TRBV3-2 | TGTGCCAGCAGCCGCTACCGGGAACTGTACTTC | CASSRYRELYF
TRBD2 | NA | 15 | TRBJ2-5 | TRBV11-1 | TGTGCCAGCAGTTCGGGACTAGCGGGGAAAGAGACCCAGTACTTC | CASSSGLAGKETQYF
TRBD2 | once | 16 | TRBJ2-3 | TRBV7-6 | TGTGCCAGCAGCTCCCTAGCGGGAGGGAGGACAGATACGCAGTATTTT | CASSSLAGGRTDTQYF
NA | NA | 14 | TRBJ1-6 | TRBV30 | TGTGCCTGGAGTAAGGACAGATATAATTCACCCCTCCACTTT | CAWSKDRYNSPLHF
NA | NA | 11 | TRBJ2-3 | TRBV15 | TGTGCCACCAGCATCGCAGATACGCAGTATTTT | CATSIADTQYF
NA | few | 14 | TRBJ2-7 | TRBV20-1 | TGCAGTGCTAGTTTTCGGCAGGGAACCTACGAGCAGTACTTC | CSASFRQGTYEQYF
NA | many | 15 | TRBJ1-5 | TRBV19 | TGTGCCAGCAGGGCGCAGGGATATAGCAATCAGCCCCAGCATTTT | CASRAQGYSNQPQHF
TRBD2 | NA | 16 | TRBJ2-1 | TRBV28 | TGTGCCAGCAGTTCGACCGGACTAGCGGCGTACTATGAGCAGTTCTTC | CASSSTGLAAYYEQFF
NA | NA | 13 | TRBJ1-4 | TRBV5-1 | TGCGCCAGCAGGTGGGAGACTAATGAAAAACTGTTTTTT | CASRWETNEKLFF
TRBD2 | NA | 14 | TRBJ2-1 | TRBV27 | TGTGCCAGCGGTCTGACGTTAGCGGGAGATTGGCAGTTCTTC | CASGLTLAGDWQFF
NA | NA | 15 | TRBJ2-1 | TRBV19 | TGTGCCAGTAGTGTAACTAGGGAGACTTCGAATGAGCAGTTCTTC | CASSVTRETSNEQFF
NA | NA | 17 | TRBJ1-4 | TRBV5-8 | TGTGCCAGCAGCTTGACTTCGGGGAGGTCACTTAATGAAAAACTGTTTTTT | CASSLTSGRSLNEKLFF
NA | NA | 15 | TRBJ2-1 | TRBV13 | TGTGCCAGCAGACCGCGACCCGGGGAAGGGAGTGAGCAGTTCTTC | CASRPRPGEGSEQFF
NA | NA | 14 | TRBJ2-7 | TRBV5-1 | TGCGCCAGCAGCGAAACAGGGTACGGCTACGAGCAGTACTTC | CASSETGYGYEQYF
TRBD1 | NA | 14 | TRBJ1-1 | TRBV18 | TGTGCCAGCTCACCCGGGACAGGGAACACTGAAGCTTTCTTT | CASSPGTGNTEAFF
NA | NA | 15 | TRBJ2-7 | TRBV11-2 | TGTGCCAGCAGCTCGGACGGGGGTTCACCCTACGAGCAGTACTTC | CASSSDGGSPYEQYF
TRBD2 | NA | 17 | TRBJ2-1 | TRBV30 | TGTGCCTGGAGTGGGGCTAGCGGGAGGGCCCTAGACAATGAGCAGTTCTTC | CAWSGASGRALDNEQFF
TRBD1 | NA | 14 | TRBJ1-1 | TRBV5-1 | TGCGCCAGCGGATTCGGGACAGGGACCACTGAAGCTTTCTTT | CASGFGTGTTEAFF
NA | NA | 16 | TRBJ2-1 | TRBV6-5 | TGTGCCAGCAGTTACTCGGGTCCAGGGCTGGGGGGTGAGCAGTTCTTC | CASSYSGPGLGGEQFF
NA | NA | 14 | TRBJ2-5 | TRBV28 | TGTGCCAGCAGTTTGATAAATAGGGGAGGGACCCAGTACTTC | CASSLINRGGTQYF
TRBD2 | once | 15 | TRBJ2-1 | TRBV28 | TGTGCCAGCAGAATCTGGACTAGCGGGAGGAATGAGCAGTTCTTC | CASRIWTSGRNEQFF
TRBD1 | few | 13 | TRBJ2-7 | TRBV30 | TGTGCCTGGAGTGTGACAGGGGGTAACGAGCAGTACTTC | CAWSVTGGNEQYF
NA | NA | 16 | TRBJ1-1 | TRBV9 | TGTGCCAGCAGCGTAGATCAGGGATGGTTGGGCACTGAAGCTTTCTTT | CASSVDQGWLGTEAFF
TRBD1 | few | 14 | TRBJ2-3 | TRBV2 | TGTGCCAGCGGAAGGGACAGGAGCACAGATACGCAGTATTTT | CASGRDRSTDTQYF
NA | NA | 11 | TRBJ1-1 | TRBV30 | TGTGCCCGAGAGAGGAACACTGAAGCTTTCTTT | CARERNTEAFF
TRBD1 | NA | 16 | TRBJ1-3 | TRBV13 | TGTGCCAGCAGCTTACGGGACAGTGTCTCTGGAAACACCATATATTTT | CASSLRDSVSGNTIYF
NA | NA | 13 | TRBJ2-5 | TRBV11-2 | TGTGCCAGCAGCTCAGGGGTCCAAGAGACCCAGTACTTC | CASSSGVQETQYF
NA | once | 15 | TRBJ2-1 | TRBV30 | TGTGCCTGGAGTGTAGGGTTAGCGGCTTACAATGAGCAGTTCTTC | CAWSVGLAAYNEQFF